Listed here is a single TCR beta chain. Antigen specificity is unknown. These data are taken from a study of vaccination effects on CD4 cells after COVID-19. Points from the study as a whole: Marked clonal contraction of infection- and vaccine-induced clones was seen late after vaccination.

Trimming shortened V by 4 bases and J by 4 bases, and 16 bases separated the two germline ends. The CDR3 runs 15 residues. Germline CDR1 SGDLS, CDR2 YYNGEE. Method: immunoSEQ multiplex PCR; TCRdb's copy keeps in-frame clones and lacks some. The sample has tens of thousands of clones, 60% to 85% seen once. Pools of viral peptides were used by the ViraFEST assay to expand antigen-specific CD4+ T cells ahead of sequencing. On roughly day 9 of culture, CD4+ T cells were separated out. Nucleocapsid antibody tests were negative, and the vaccine recipients had no prior SARS-CoV-2 infection. Sequences were derived from CD4+ T cells from PBMCs cultured with SARS-CoV-2 spike peptides, sampled before COVID-19 vaccination. The chain recombines TRBV9 with TRBJ2-3; D might be TRBD1 (5 bases). The source of this sequence is a human donor who received a COVID-19 vaccine. The CDR3 sequence: CASSPRQGPPDTQYF. CDR3 nucleotides: TGTGCCAGCAGCCCCCGGCAGGGCCCCCCAGATACGCAGTATTTT.